The source of this TCR beta chain is a study of T cell repertoires in cytomegalovirus infection. A few counts support this clonotype. The antigen is unknown. The junction had 9 bases not matched to a gene; V was cut back by 6 bases and J by 6 bases. The CDR3 is 14 amino acids. Germline assignment: CDR1 MNHEY and CDR2 SMNVEV (reference sequence). TCRdb recomputed calls from the reads with MiXCR, one row per CDR3 protein. Of roughly 860,000 distinct CDR3 sequences in the sample, about 33% are singletons; the top ten hold around an eighth. The rearrangement links TRBV27 to TRBJ1-1, with 8 bases aligning to TRBD1. The sample was cultured CD8+ T cells from PBMCs, taken from culture after CMV antigen stimulation. The origin of this receptor is a human donor in good health (CMV status not recorded). Some clones in this sample may be carry-over from other donors' samples. The DNA of the CDR3 is TGTGCCAGCAGCCCCTCAGGGGGCTCGGCTGAAGCTTTCTTT. Translating gives CASSPSGGSAEAFF.